Shown below are 26 T cell receptor beta chains from a single sample sequenced in a study of blood T cell repertoires in COVID-19. The table came from immunoSEQ multiplex PCR; TCRdb's copy has only in-frame clones and leaves some out. The sample yields roughly 570,000 clones, 85% to 90% seen once. Sequencing was done on a sample of peripheral blood. The origin of the receptors is a woman in her forties or fifties with COVID-19, enrolled during active disease.

The chain is built from TRBV11-2 and TRBJ2-3; 11 bases are a match to TRBD2. The CDR3 has 17 amino acids. The junction had 7 bases not matched to a gene; V was cut back by 5 bases and J by 0 bases. Germline V gene sequence: CDR1 SGHAT, CDR2 FQNNGV. The DNA for the CDR3 is TGTGCCAGCAGCCTGGCTAGCGGGGGGACTAGCACAGATACGCAGTATTTT. This codes for CASSLASGGTSTDTQYF. Based on the CDR3 plus reference TRBV11-2 and TRBJ2-3, the full variable domain is EAGVAQSPRYKIIEKRQSVAFWCNPISGHATLYWYQQILGQGPKLLIQFQNNGVVDDSQLPKDRFSAERLKGVDSTLKIQPAKLEDSAVYLCASSLASGGTSTDTQYFGPGTRLTVL.

This chain connects TRBV28 to TRBJ2-7; D unresolved. The CDR3 is made up of 15 amino acids. Trimming stripped 6 bases from V and 6 bases from J, with 21 bases between. Germline V CDR1 and CDR2: MDHEN, SYDVKM. CDR3 nucleotides: TGTGCCAGCAGCACCAGGCGTCCCGAAGGTCTCGAGCAGTACTTC. As protein: CASSTRRPEGLEQYF.

V and J are TRBV11-2 and TRBJ1-2; D is ambiguous. The ends were cut back, 0 bases at V and 1 base at J, with 9 bases in the middle. The CDR3 is made up of 15 amino acids. Germline CDR1 and CDR2: SGHAT and FQNNGV. The CDR3 sequence is CASSLDRVVNYGYTF. The DNA for the CDR3 is TGTGCCAGCAGCTTAGATCGAGTGGTTAACTATGGCTACACCTTC.

This chain links TRBV27 with TRBJ2-7, with D possibly TRBD1 on 6 matching bases. The CDR3 contains 14 residues. Germline CDR1 is MNHEY and CDR2 is SMNVEV (reference sequence). Trimming took off 3 bases at V and 5 bases at J, with 14 bases between the two ends. This CDR3 reads CASSLNRDTHEQYF. The DNA for the CDR3 is TGTGCCAGCAGTTTGAACAGGGATACCCACGAGCAGTACTTC.

CDR3 region: CASSVPGQGVKLFF. Written as DNA, the CDR3 is TGCGCCAGCAGTGTGCCGGGACAGGGAGTAAAACTGTTTTTT. The chain couples TRBV10-2 to TRBJ1-4, with TRBD1 matching over 9 bases. Per the germline V gene, CDR1 is WSHSY and CDR2 is SAAADI. The CDR3 loop spans 14 amino acids. V shed 4 bases and J 10 bases; nucleotides not matched to a gene: 7.

V gene TRBV21-1 combines with J gene TRBJ2-7; TRBD1 was called by the table and not checked on the DNA. TRBV21-1 is tagged as a pseudogene. This CDR3 comprises 16 residues. CDR3 sequence reads: CASSKGIRDSPYEQYF. CDR3 bases: TGTGCCAGCAGCAAGGGAATCCGGGACAGCCCTTACGAGCAGTACTTC.

V usage is TRBV9 and J usage is TRBJ2-2, with a tentative D call TRBD2 (6 bases). Per the germline V gene, CDR1 is SGDLS and CDR2 is YYNGEE. Trimming stripped 0 bases from V and 6 bases from J, with 15 bases between. The CDR3 has 16 residues. The CDR3 loop is CASSVVAGSEPGELFF. In DNA, the CDR3 is TGTGCCAGCAGCGTAGTAGCCGGGAGCGAACCCGGGGAGCTGTTTTTT.

V is TRBV5-4 and J is TRBJ2-7; 7 bases fit TRBD1. Trimming at V came to 4 bases and at J to 3 bases, leaving 7 bases not matched to a gene. CDR3 length: 14 amino acids. Germline values: CDR1 SGHNT, CDR2 YYREEE (reference sequence). The CDR3 spells CASSLDGTVYEQYF. DNA for the CDR3: TGTGCCAGCAGCCTTGACGGGACAGTCTACGAGCAGTACTTC.

V is TRBV3-1 (or the pseudogene TRBV3-2) and J is TRBJ1-2; D call uncertain. The V end was cut by 1 base, the J end by 4 bases, with 7 bases between. The germline V gene encodes CDR1 LGHDT and CDR2 YNNKEL (reference sequence). The CDR3 runs to 13 residues. The CDR3 protein is CASSQARSYGYTF. In DNA, the CDR3 is TGTGCCAGCAGCCAAGCCCGGAGCTATGGCTACACCTTC.

This rearrangement joins TRBV4-2 to TRBJ1-1, with 12 bases lining up with TRBD1. Germline V gene data show CDR1 as LGHNA and CDR2 as YNFKEQ. The V segment lost 3 bases and the J segment 5 bases; nucleotides outside the gene matches: 10. The CDR3 sequence is 17 residues long. CDR3 sequence reads: CASSQDPGQGANTEAFF. CDR3 nucleotides: TGTGCCAGCAGCCAGGACCCGGGACAGGGGGCCAATACTGAAGCTTTCTTT.

J is TRBJ1-5 and V is TRBV6-2 or TRBV6-3, with 7 bases identical to TRBD1. Unmatched junction bases numbered 9, after V lost 4 bases and J lost 6 bases. The CDR3 runs 15 residues. Germline loops: CDR1 MNHEY, CDR2 SVGEGT. The CDR3 coding sequence is TGTGCCAGCAGTTCATATGACAGGGAGAGTCAGCCCCAGCATTTT. Protein: CASSSYDRESQPQHF.

For the CDR3, the DNA is TGTGCCAGCAGCGTGTCCAGGTCAAAGAACTATGGCTACACCTTC. This sequence encodes CASSVSRSKNYGYTF. The genes are TRBV9 and TRBJ1-2, with unresolved D. Between the trimmed V and J ends, which lost 2 bases and 2 bases, there was a span of 13 bases. CDR3 size: 15 residues. Germline values: CDR1 SGDLS, CDR2 YYNGEE.

The rearrangement joins TRBV18 to TRBJ1-6, with D tentatively TRBD1 (6 bases). The CDR3 has 14 residues. CDR1 is KGHSH and CDR2 is LQKENI in the germline V gene. V was clipped by 3 bases and J by 10 bases, with 13 bases between them. CDR3 sequence reads: CASSPRDRQSPLHF. In DNA form, the CDR3 reads TGTGCCAGCTCACCCCGTGACAGGCAATCACCCCTCCACTTT.

This clone was found once. The gene calls are TRBV6-5 and TRBJ1-5, with TRBD1 as a possible D gene (5 bases). CDR3 length equals 13 residues. The V end was cut by 2 bases, the J end by 4 bases, with 6 bases between. From germline, CDR1 is MNHEY and CDR2 SVGAGI. CDR3 sequence reads: CASSYGGNQPQHF. The CDR3, as DNA: TGTGCCAGCAGTTACGGGGGGAATCAGCCCCAGCATTTT.

The CDR3 DNA follows: TGTGCCAGCAGTTTATCGCCAGGGGAGTATGGCTACACCTTC. This codes for CASSLSPGEYGYTF. The rearrangement links TRBV28 to TRBJ1-2, with TRBD1 as a possible D gene (6 bases). Germline CDR1 is MDHEN and CDR2 is SYDVKM. The V gene lost 1 base and the J gene lost 5 bases, with 11 bases spanning the gap. The CDR3 spans 14 residues.

The genes are TRBV30 and TRBJ2-5, with D possibly being TRBD2 (5 bases). V was pared by 0 bases and J by 1 base, with 12 bases between. The CDR3 length is 15 residues. From germline, CDR1 is GTSNPN and CDR2 SVGIG (reference sequence). DNA for the CDR3: TGTGCCTGGAGTGTAACCGGCGGGTTCCAAGAGACCCAGTACTTC. It translates to CAWSVTGGFQETQYF.

On this clone itself: The sample holds other DNA sequences that translate to the same CDR3. This chain uses TRBV6-1 with TRBJ2-7, with D possibly TRBD2 on 6 matching bases. Germline CDR1 and CDR2: MNHNS and SASEGT. The CDR3 runs 14 residues. Trimming shortened V by 1 base and J by 2 bases, and 9 bases separated the two germline ends. The CDR3 protein is CASSEGLVPYEQYF. CDR3 nucleotide sequence: TGTGCCAGCAGTGAAGGACTAGTCCCCTACGAGCAGTACTTC.

A note on this clone: In the same sample, other DNA sequences code for this CDR3. This sequence joins TRBV29-1 and TRBJ2-7; 9 nucleotides match TRBD1. Germline-derived CDR1 and CDR2 are SQVTM and ANQGSEA. This CDR3 spans 13 amino acids. V was clipped by 6 bases and J by 3 bases; unmatched bases: 6. The CDR3 here is CSVSGTGSYEQYF. For the CDR3, the DNA is TGCAGCGTCTCCGGGACAGGGAGCTACGAGCAGTACTTC.

This rearrangement joins TRBV11-2 to TRBJ2-7; 8 positions agree with TRBD1. The CDR3 consists of 15 residues. The V segment lost 5 bases and the J segment 4 bases; nucleotides outside the gene matches: 10. Germline CDR1 is SGHAT and CDR2 is FQNNGV. In DNA form, the CDR3 reads TGTGCCAGCAGCGGTGGGGCAGGGGGCGGGTACGAGCAGTACTTC. It encodes CASSGGAGGGYEQYF.

The chain carries TRBV3-1 (or the pseudogene TRBV3-2) and TRBJ1-1; D may be TRBD1 (6 bases). The CDR3 length is 12 residues. Trimming cost V 1 base and J 9 bases, with 9 bases left between them. The germline CDR1 and CDR2 sequences are LGHDT and YNNKEL (reference sequence). DNA for the CDR3: TGTGCCAGCAGCCAAGGGGGGCAACAAGCTTTCTTT. It yields the protein CASSQGGQQAFF.

This CDR3 is CASSLGALGSSDTQYF. DNA for the CDR3: TGCGCCAGCAGCTTGGGGGCACTAGGGAGCTCAGATACGCAGTATTTT. The chain employs TRBV5-1 and TRBJ2-3; a weak D match, TRBD2 (5 bases). Germline V gives CDR1 SGHRS, CDR2 YFSETQ. The CDR3 is made up of 16 amino acids. Trimming removed 0 bases at V and 4 bases at J, with 15 bases between.

The chain is built from TRBV18 and TRBJ2-7; no definite D call. The CDR3 spans 13 residues. Germline CDR1 reads KGHSH; CDR2 reads LQKENI. V was shortened by 2 bases and J by 5 bases, with 10 bases between the two germline ends. The CDR3 bases are TGTGCCAGCTCACCAGGTCAGGCCCACGAGCAGTACTTC. Translating gives CASSPGQAHEQYF.

The chain carries TRBV10-3 and TRBJ1-4; TRBD1 matches at 8 bases. Germline loops: CDR1 ENHRY, CDR2 SYGVKD. V dropped 3 bases and J dropped 8; count of bases not matched to a gene: 11. This CDR3 spans 16 amino acids. The CDR3 spells CAISDKGQAEEEKLFF. The CDR3 coding sequence is TGTGCCATCAGTGACAAGGGACAGGCGGAGGAAGAAAAACTGTTTTTT.

The V gene is TRBV6-1, the J gene TRBJ1-2; no clear D. Germline CDR1 reads MNHNS; CDR2 reads SASEGT. The CDR3 extends over 13 amino acids. The V end lost 1 base, the J end lost 8 bases, and 11 bases lay between the germline ends. The CDR3 region has the DNA TGTGCCAGCAGTGAAGAGACCGCCAGGGGCTACACCTTC. Residues: CASSEETARGYTF.

The V call is TRBV28, the J call TRBJ2-7, with a possible D match to TRBD1 (6 bases). V was cut by 2 bases and J by 8 bases, with 19 bases left in between. The germline CDR1 and CDR2 sequences are MDHEN and SYDVKM. The CDR3 consists of 15 residues. The CDR3 sequence: CASSLSTGPITKQYF. The CDR3 DNA sequence: TGTGCCAGCAGTTTAAGTACAGGGCCCATCACAAAGCAGTACTTC.

The chain combines TRBV9 with TRBJ2-3, with 7 bases aligning to TRBD1. Per germline, CDR1 SGDLS and CDR2 YYNGEE. With 5 bases clipped from V and 1 base from J, the junction kept 7 bases outside the gene matches. CDR3 length: 15 residues. CDR3 coding DNA: TGTGCCAGCAGGGAGACAGGGTTAGGCACAGATACGCAGTATTTT. Its translation is CASRETGLGTDTQYF.